Below are 19 T cell receptor beta chains sequenced from a single sample in a study of T cell repertoires in cytomegalovirus infection. Via MiXCR, TCRdb re-called the reads, giving one row per CDR3 protein. Here the sample spans a few hundred thousand distinct CDR3 sequences, under 45% being singletons. These TCRs are of unknown antigen specificity. The specimen comprised cultured PBMCs, sampled from culture after CMV antigen stimulation. These receptors came from a human donor in good health (CMV status not recorded). Some clones in this sample may be carry-over from other donors' samples.

This clonotype was detected a few times. This clone may be a read error of a much larger clone one base away. J is TRBJ2-7 and V is TRBV7-9; possible D gene TRBD2, 6 bases. From germline, CDR1 is SEHNR and CDR2 FQNEAQ (reference sequence). The CDR3 is 12 amino acids. The V end was cut by 5 bases, the J end by 3 bases, with 8 bases between. CDR3 nucleotide sequence: TGTGCCAGCAGCCGGGACTTCTACGAGCAGTACTTC. Translation: CASSRDFYEQYF.

A few counts support this clonotype. V is TRBV7-9 and J is TRBJ2-2; 9 bases fit TRBD2. V was clipped by 5 bases and J by 3 bases; unmatched bases: 7. Germline assignment: CDR1 SEHNR and CDR2 FQNEAQ (reference sequence). This CDR3 comprises 16 residues. The CDR3: CASSLPGLAHTGELFF. In nucleotides, the CDR3 is TGTGCCAGCAGCCTCCCGGGACTAGCTCACACCGGGGAGCTGTTTTTT.

V gene TRBV20-1 combines with J gene TRBJ1-2, with TRBD1 identical over 8 bases. This CDR3 has 14 amino acids. With 1 base clipped from V and 7 bases from J, the junction kept 8 bases outside the gene matches. The V gene's germline CDR1 is DFQATT and CDR2 SNEGSKA (reference sequence). Written as DNA, the CDR3 is TGCAGTGCTAGAGCCGCAGGGGGCTACGGTGGCTACACCTTC. Amino acid sequence: CSARAAGGYGGYTF.

The CDR3 protein is CASKRTDTQYF. DNA of the CDR3: TGTGCCAGCAAGAGAACAGATACGCAGTATTTT. This chain links TRBV12-3 or TRBV12-4 with TRBJ2-3; D not certain. The CDR3 length is 11 residues. V shed 7 bases and J shed 3 bases, with 5 bases lying between them.

This clonotype turned up a few times. The chain uses TRBV6-1 and TRBJ2-2, with a tentative D call TRBD2 (7 bases). The germline CDR1 and CDR2 sequences are MNHNS and SASEGT. The length of the CDR3 is 15 residues. V lost 4 bases to trimming and J lost 4 bases, with 13 bases between them. The CDR3 is CASSGAGAFTGELFF. The CDR3 DNA follows: TGTGCCAGCAGTGGGGCGGGGGCGTTCACCGGGGAGCTGTTTTTT.

The rearrangement uses TRBV5-5 and TRBJ2-1; 12 bases agree with TRBD2. CDR1 is SGHKS, CDR2 YYEKEE, per germline (reference sequence). V trimming: 4 bases; J trimming: 10 bases; junction bases outside the gene matches: 6. The CDR3 contains 14 residues. In DNA, the CDR3 is TGTGCCAGCAGCAGGGGACTAGCGGGCCGAGAGCAGTTCTTC. Translated, it gives CASSRGLAGREQFF.

This clonotype was seen more than once but under ten times. The genes are TRBV4-1 and TRBJ2-1; 7 positions match TRBD1. Losses at the gene ends were 4 bases for V and 4 bases for J; bases not matched to a gene: 10. CDR3 length: 16 residues. CDR1 MGHRA and CDR2 YSYEKL come from the germline V gene. DNA for the CDR3: TGCGCCAGCAGCCCCCAAAGGACAGGACAATACAATGAGCAGTTCTTC. Protein product: CASSPQRTGQYNEQFF.

The genes are TRBV10-3 and TRBJ1-1; D unresolved. Deletions cut 0 bases from V and 1 base from J, with 3 bases between. This CDR3 has 13 residues. CDR1 is ENHRY and CDR2 is SYGVKD in the germline V gene. The CDR3 coding sequence is TGTGCCATCAGTGAGTCGAGGAACACTGAAGCTTTCTTT. This translates into CAISESRNTEAFF.

The J gene is TRBJ1-1, the V gene TRBV7-8; D unresolved. Germline V gene data show CDR1 as SGHVS and CDR2 as FQNEAQ. The CDR3 extends over 15 amino acids. The V end was cut by 4 bases, the J end by 1 base, with 13 bases between. For the CDR3, the DNA is TGTGCCAGCAGCTCAGGAGGATGGGAGAACACTGAAGCTTTCTTT. Translation gives CASSSGGWENTEAFF.

The rearrangement joins TRBV6-6 to TRBJ1-5; 9 bases line up with TRBD1. This CDR3 is built from 16 residues. Germline assignment: CDR1 MNHNY and CDR2 SVGAGI (reference sequence). V dropped 2 bases and J dropped 6; count of bases not matched to a gene: 8. The DNA of the CDR3 is TGTGCCAGCAGTTACGAGAGAGGGACAGGGTCTCAGCCCCAGCATTTT. As protein: CASSYERGTGSQPQHF.

This sequence joins TRBV30 and TRBJ2-7; 13 nucleotides align to TRBD2. The length of the CDR3 is 15 residues. Germline V gene sequence: CDR1 GTSNPN, CDR2 SVGIG (reference sequence). V gave up 2 bases and J gave up 6 bases; unmatched junction bases: 7. The CDR3 DNA follows: TGTGCCTGGAGTCCCGGACTAGCGGGAGTTAGCGAGCAGTACTTC. This gives the protein CAWSPGLAGVSEQYF.

The J gene is TRBJ2-7, the V gene TRBV6-2 or TRBV6-3, with D uncertain. In germline, CDR1 is MNHEY, CDR2 SVGEGT. The V end lost 6 bases, the J end lost 6 bases, and 21 bases lay between the germline ends. The CDR3 totals 15 residues. In DNA form, the CDR3 reads TGTGCCAGCAGCCCACGGTCTCCTTGGACGGGCGAGCAGTACTTC. It is translated as CASSPRSPWTGEQYF.

V is TRBV5-4 and J is TRBJ2-1; TRBD2 matches at 8 bases. The CDR3 is made up of 16 amino acids. Germline V gives CDR1 SGHNT, CDR2 YYREEE (reference sequence). The V and J ends lost 5 bases and 6 bases, in that order; junction bases with no gene match: 13. CDR3 region: CASRKPGLGDGNEQFF. CDR3 coding DNA: TGTGCCAGCAGAAAACCGGGACTAGGAGATGGCAATGAGCAGTTCTTC.

The table lists this clonotype with a few counts. Written as DNA, the CDR3 is TGTGCCAGCAGCTTAAGGGTAGCGGGGATGGAGACCCAGTACTTC. It codes for CASSLRVAGMETQYF. The chain combines TRBV7-8 with TRBJ2-5; TRBD2 matches at 8 bases. Germline V gene lookup returns CDR1 SGHVS and CDR2 FQNEAQ. V shed 2 bases, J shed 5 bases, and the junction held 7 bases outside the gene matches. The CDR3 sequence is 15 residues long.

This clonotype was picked up a small number of times. V is TRBV19 and J is TRBJ1-1; D gene ambiguous. The V and J ends lost 7 bases and 0 bases respectively, with 18 bases between them. CDR3 length: 16 amino acids. Germline assignment: CDR1 LNHDA and CDR2 SQIVND (reference sequence). CDR3 sequence (DNA): TGTGCCAGTAACACGGACGTCGAGCACTTGAACACTGAAGCTTTCTTT. Protein product: CASNTDVEHLNTEAFF.

This clonotype is a singleton in its sample. The V gene is TRBV28, the J gene TRBJ2-1; 12 nucleotides line up with TRBD1. V trimming: 4 bases; J trimming: 8 bases; junction bases outside the gene matches: 9. The CDR3 covers 16 residues. Looked up from germline, CDR1 is MDHEN and CDR2 is SYDVKM. The CDR3 reads CASSSGTGGAFYEQFF. CDR3 sequence (DNA): TGTGCCAGCAGTTCCGGGACAGGGGGCGCGTTCTATGAGCAGTTCTTC.

The chain's CDR3 is CASSLPIAGGAFYEQYF. CDR3 DNA: TGTGCCAGCAGCCTCCCGATCGCTGGGGGCGCGTTCTACGAGCAGTACTTC. The rearrangement uses TRBV5-4 and TRBJ2-7, with D tentatively TRBD1 (6 bases). The V end lost 4 bases, the J end lost 3 bases, and 23 bases lay between the germline ends. Germline CDR1 is SGHNT and CDR2 is YYREEE (reference sequence). This CDR3 is built from 17 residues.

V usage is TRBV6-2 or TRBV6-3 and J usage is TRBJ1-2; D uncertain. This CDR3 has 13 residues. Germline CDR1 is MNHEY and CDR2 is SVGEGT. Trimming removed 0 bases from V and 6 bases from J, with 8 bases in between. CDR3 nucleotide sequence: TGTGCCAGCAGTTACTCGGGAAGTGATGGCTACACCTTC. Amino acids: CASSYSGSDGYTF.

The CDR3 protein is CASSQSGQGVRQPQHF. CDR3 in DNA: TGCGCCAGCAGCCAGTCGGGACAGGGAGTTCGCCAGCCCCAGCATTTT. The chain carries TRBV4-1 and TRBJ1-5; 9 bases are a match to TRBD1. With 3 bases clipped from V and 7 bases from J, the junction kept 10 bases outside the gene matches. CDR3 size: 16 residues. CDR1 is MGHRA, CDR2 YSYEKL, per germline.